The clone carrying this T cell receptor (beta chain) was detected only a few times. Trimming left V 5 bases short and J 8 bases short, with 8 bases between. Germline V CDR1 and CDR2: DFQATT, SNEGSKA (reference sequence). The CDR3 runs 10 residues. The record originates from a study of T cells after yellow fever vaccination. Whole-study results and caveats: Though weaker, the secondary response peaked faster, on day 5 versus 15.

TCRdb redid the calling of the 5' RACE reads with MiXCR, one entry per CDR3 protein. Here the sample spans 29,000 or so distinct CDR3 sequences, approximately 6.5% being singletons. The sample here was PBMCs, either bulk or a sorted T-cell subset (CD4+, CD8+, memory, or dextramer-sorted; not recorded which), taken on the day of the yellow fever booster vaccination. The chain uses TRBV20-1 and TRBJ2-3; D gene ambiguous. The receptor was derived from a man aged 25-40 years who received the YFV17D yellow fever vaccine. The CDR3 sequence is CSAPIGTQYF. CDR3 DNA sequence: TGCAGTGCTCCGATTGGTACGCAGTATTTT.